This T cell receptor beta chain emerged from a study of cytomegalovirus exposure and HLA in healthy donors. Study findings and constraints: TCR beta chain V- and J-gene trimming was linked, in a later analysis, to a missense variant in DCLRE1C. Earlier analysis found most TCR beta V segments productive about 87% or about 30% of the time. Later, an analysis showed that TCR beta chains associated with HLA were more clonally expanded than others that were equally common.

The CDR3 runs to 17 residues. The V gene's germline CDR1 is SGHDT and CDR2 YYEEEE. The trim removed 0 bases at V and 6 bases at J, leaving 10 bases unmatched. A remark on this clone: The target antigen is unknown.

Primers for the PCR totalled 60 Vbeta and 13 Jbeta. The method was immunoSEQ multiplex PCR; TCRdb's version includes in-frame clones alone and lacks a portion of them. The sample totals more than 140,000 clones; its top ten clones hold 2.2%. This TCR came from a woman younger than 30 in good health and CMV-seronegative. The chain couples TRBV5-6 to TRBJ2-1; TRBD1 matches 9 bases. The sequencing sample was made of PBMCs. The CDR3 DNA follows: TGTGCCAGCAGCTTGGCCCTGGACAGGGGCTATAGCAATGAGCAGTTCTTC. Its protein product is CASSLALDRGYSNEQFF.